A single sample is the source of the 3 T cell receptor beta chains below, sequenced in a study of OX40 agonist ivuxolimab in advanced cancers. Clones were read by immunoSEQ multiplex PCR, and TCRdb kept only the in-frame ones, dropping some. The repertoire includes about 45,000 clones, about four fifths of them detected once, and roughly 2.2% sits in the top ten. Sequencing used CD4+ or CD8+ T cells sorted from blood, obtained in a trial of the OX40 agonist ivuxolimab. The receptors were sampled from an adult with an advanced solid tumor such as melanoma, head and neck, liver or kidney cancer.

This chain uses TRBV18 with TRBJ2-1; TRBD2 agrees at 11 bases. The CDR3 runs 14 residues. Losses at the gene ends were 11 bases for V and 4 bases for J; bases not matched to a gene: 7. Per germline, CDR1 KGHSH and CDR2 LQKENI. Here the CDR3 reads CASSGTSGYNEQFF. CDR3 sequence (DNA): TGTGCCTCCTCCGGGACTAGCGGTTACAATGAGCAGTTCTTC.

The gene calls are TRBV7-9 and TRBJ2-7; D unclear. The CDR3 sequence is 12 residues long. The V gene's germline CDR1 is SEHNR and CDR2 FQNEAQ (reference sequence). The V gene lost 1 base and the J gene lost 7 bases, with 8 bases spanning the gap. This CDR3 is CASSLGIGEQYF. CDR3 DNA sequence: TGTGCCAGCAGCTTAGGAATTGGGGAGCAGTACTTC.

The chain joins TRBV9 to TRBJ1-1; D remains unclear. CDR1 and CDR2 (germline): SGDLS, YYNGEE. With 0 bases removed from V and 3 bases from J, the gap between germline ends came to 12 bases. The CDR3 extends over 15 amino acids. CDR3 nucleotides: TGTGCCAGCAGCGTAGTCGTCAATTATCACACTGAAGCTTTCTTT. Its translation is CASSVVVNYHTEAFF.